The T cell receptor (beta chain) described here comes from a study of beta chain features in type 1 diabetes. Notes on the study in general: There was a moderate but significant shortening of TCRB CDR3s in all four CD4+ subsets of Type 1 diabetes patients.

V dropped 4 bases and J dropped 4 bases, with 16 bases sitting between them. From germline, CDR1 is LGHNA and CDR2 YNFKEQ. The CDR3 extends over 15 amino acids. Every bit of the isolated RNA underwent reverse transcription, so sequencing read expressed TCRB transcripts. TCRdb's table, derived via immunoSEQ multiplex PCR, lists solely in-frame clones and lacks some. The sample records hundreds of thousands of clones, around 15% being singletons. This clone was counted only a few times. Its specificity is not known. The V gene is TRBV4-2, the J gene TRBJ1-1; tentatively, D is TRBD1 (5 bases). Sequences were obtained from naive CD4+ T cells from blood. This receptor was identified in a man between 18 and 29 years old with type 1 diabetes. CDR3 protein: CASSRLSGPGTEAFF. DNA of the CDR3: TGTGCCAGCAGCCGACTATCGGGGCCCGGCACTGAAGCTTTCTTT.